This note documents a single TCR beta chain sequence. Its antigen remains undetermined. Base qualities are not at hand, and no much larger clone is one base apart. This sample stems from a study of T cell repertoires in cytomegalovirus infection (dated by TCRdb to the late 2010s). Notes on the research overall: The peptide stimulations were aimed at well-studied HLA-B-restricted epitopes as well as recently identified HLA-C-restricted CMV epitopes, whose presentation resists viral immunomodulation. Because public TCR beta signatures pointed to carriage of CMV infection together with the matching HLA type, the HLA type of each donor mattered for the analysis.

Beyond this particular receptor, the publication reports: Cumulative frequency of public TCR beta family members discriminated carriers of CMV infection plus the relevant HLA type in this cohort and an independent roughly 330-donor cohort. The ex vivo response was dominated by HLA-C-restricted CMV-specific TCR beta clonotypes, which also provided the single most frequent clonotype in two of eight donors.

Sequencing instrument: Illumina HiSeq 1500. Through fastp at Q25 and MiXCR, TCRdb rebuilt clones from the public reads, retaining in-frame beta chains. Here each entry gathers all rows of one CDR3 protein and keeps the most common genes and DNA. Recorded for this sample are about half a million distinct CDR3 sequences; roughly 42% of them occurred a single time. The ten most abundant clones make up about two fifths of the sample. Counted from cysteine to phenylalanine, this CDR3 has 11 amino acids. Only the CDR3 DNA stays, 33 bases, in frame from base 1. V gives up 3 bases and J gives up 5 bases, and the segment between their germline ends measures 5 bases. Per the publication, the treatment or condition label means: in vitro stimulation with specific CMV peptide epitopes to enrich CMV-specific T cells.

The V gene is TRBV12-3 or TRBV12-4 and the J gene is TRBJ2-7; no D gene is confidently identified. This TCR was sampled from a human donor in good health (CMV status not recorded). Some clones in this sample may be carry-over from other donors' samples. The sequences come from cultured PBMCs, collected from culture after CMV antigen stimulation. The CDR3 region reads CASSFWNEQYF. The nucleotides are TGTGCCAGCAGTTTTTGGAACGAGCAGTACTTC.